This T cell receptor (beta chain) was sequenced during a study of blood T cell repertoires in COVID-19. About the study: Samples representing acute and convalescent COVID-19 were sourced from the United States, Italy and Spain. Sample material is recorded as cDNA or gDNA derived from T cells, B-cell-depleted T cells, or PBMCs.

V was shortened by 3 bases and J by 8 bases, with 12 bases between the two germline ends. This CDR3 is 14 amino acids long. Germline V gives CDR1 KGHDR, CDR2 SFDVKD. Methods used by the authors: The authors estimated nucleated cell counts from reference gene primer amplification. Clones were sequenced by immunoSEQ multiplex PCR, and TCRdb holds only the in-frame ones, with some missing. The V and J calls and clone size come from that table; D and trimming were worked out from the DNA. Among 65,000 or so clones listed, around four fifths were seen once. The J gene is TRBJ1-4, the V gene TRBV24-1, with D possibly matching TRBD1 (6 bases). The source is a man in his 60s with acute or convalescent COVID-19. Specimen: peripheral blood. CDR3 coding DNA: TGTGCCACCAGTGATACAGGGAGAGGAGAAAAACTGTTTTTT. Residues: CATSDTGRGEKLFF.